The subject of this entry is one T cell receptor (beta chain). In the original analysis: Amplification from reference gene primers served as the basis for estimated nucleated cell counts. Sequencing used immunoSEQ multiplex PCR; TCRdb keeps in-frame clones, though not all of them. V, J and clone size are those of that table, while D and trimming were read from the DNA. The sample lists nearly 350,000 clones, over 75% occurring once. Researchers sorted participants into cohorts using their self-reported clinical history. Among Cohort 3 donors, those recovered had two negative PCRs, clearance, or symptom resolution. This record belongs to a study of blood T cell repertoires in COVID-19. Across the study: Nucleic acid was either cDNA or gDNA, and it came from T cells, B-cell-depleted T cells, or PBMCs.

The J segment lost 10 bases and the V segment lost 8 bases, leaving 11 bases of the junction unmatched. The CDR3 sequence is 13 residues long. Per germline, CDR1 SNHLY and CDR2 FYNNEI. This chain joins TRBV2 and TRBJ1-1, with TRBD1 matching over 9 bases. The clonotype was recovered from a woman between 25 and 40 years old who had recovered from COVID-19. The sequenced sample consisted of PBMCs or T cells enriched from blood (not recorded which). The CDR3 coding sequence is TGTGCCAGCGATGCGACAGGGGGAGGGAGAGCTTTCTTT. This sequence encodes CASDATGGGRAFF.